This T cell receptor beta chain was profiled in a study of control samples from healthy donors and cancer patients. Assay used: immunoSEQ multiplex PCR; TCRdb lists only in-frame clones, some missing. The table shows about 230,000 clones, with roughly 87% occurring only once. Note on this clone: Distinct nucleotide sequences in the sample also encode this CDR3.

The germline CDR1 and CDR2 sequences are MDHEN and SYDVKM. V shed 3 bases, J shed 3 bases, and the junction held 4 bases outside the gene matches. The CDR3 covers 15 residues. The gene calls are TRBV28 and TRBJ2-3, with 9 nucleotides matching TRBD2. Sequenced material: PBMCs. This TCR came from a woman between 55 and 75 years old with lung cancer. Here the CDR3 reads CASSLGLAGTDTQYF. Here the CDR3 DNA reads TGTGCCAGCAGTTTGGGGCTAGCGGGGACAGATACGCAGTATTTT.